Below are 14 T cell receptor beta chains sequenced from a single sample in a study of patients and donors after allogeneic stem cell transplantation. TCRdb re-called the RT-PCR reads through MiXCR, storing one row per CDR3 protein. This sample has approximately 99,000 distinct CDR3 sequences, with approximately 40% found just once. The sequenced sample was blood, either unsorted or a sorted T cell fraction (not recorded which). The source of these receptors is a human donor who was either an allogeneic HSCT recipient or a stem cell or donor lymphocyte infusion donor (not recorded which). It is not recorded whose cells these are; they may come from a transplant donor.

The rearrangement links TRBV27 to TRBJ1-5; 9 nucleotides agree with TRBD1. V was pared by 6 bases and J by 4 bases, with 4 bases of the junction left unmatched. This CDR3 is built from 14 residues. The germline V gene has CDR1 MNHEY and CDR2 SMNVEV (reference sequence). The CDR3, as DNA: TGTGCCAGCAGCAATGACAGGGGGAATCAGCCCCAGCATTTT. This gives the protein CASSNDRGNQPQHF.

In regard to this clonotype: Germline is not matched at one junction end, which may reflect a read error. The chain combines TRBV7-2 with TRBJ2-7; TRBD2 is a possible D gene (7 bases). This CDR3 is 12 amino acids long. Germline V gene sequence: CDR1 SGHTA, CDR2 FQGNSA. The CDR3 reads CASRSGGYEQYF. As DNA, the CDR3 is TGTGCCAGCAGATCGGGGGGCTACGAGCAATACTTC.

The rearrangement links TRBV5-1 to TRBJ1-1; tentative D call: TRBD1 (6 bases). The CDR3 is 15 amino acids. Trimming shortened V by 1 base and J by 1 base, and 11 bases separated the two germline ends. Germline values: CDR1 SGHRS, CDR2 YFSETQ. CDR3 loop: CASSLNGGPNTEAFF. CDR3 coding DNA: TGCGCCAGCAGCTTGAATGGGGGGCCGAACACTGAAGCTTTCTTT.

A few counts support this clonotype. CDR3 loop: CASSLGPTSGNTIYF. The CDR3 DNA follows: TGTGCCAGCAGCTTAGGGCCAACCTCTGGAAACACCATATATTTT. V is TRBV7-2 and J is TRBJ1-3; D is uncertain. There are 15 residues in the CDR3. Germline CDR1 SGHTA, CDR2 FQGNSA. Trimming stripped 1 base from V and 0 bases from J, with 7 bases between.

This clonotype showed up just a few times. V gene TRBV18 combines with J gene TRBJ1-3, with D tentatively TRBD1 (5 bases). V dropped 6 bases and J dropped 1 base, with 7 bases sitting between them. Germline-derived CDR1 and CDR2 are KGHSH and LQKENI. This CDR3 has 13 amino acids. CDR3 in DNA: TGTGCCAGCTCCGGACAATCTGGAAACACCATATATTTT. This sequence encodes CASSGQSGNTIYF.

The rearrangement uses TRBV12-3 or TRBV12-4 and TRBJ2-4, with D tentatively TRBD1 or TRBD2 (5 bases each). V was pared by 6 bases and J by 0 bases, with 21 bases between. This CDR3 spans 18 amino acids. The DNA of the CDR3 is TGTGCCAGCAGAAAACGAGGGGCGCGAAGTACAGCCAAAAACATTCAGTACTTC. Its protein product is CASRKRGARSTAKNIQYF.

This sequence joins TRBV6-5 and TRBJ1-1; tentative D call: TRBD1 (6 bases). Germline V gene lookup returns CDR1 MNHEY and CDR2 SVGAGI. There are 15 residues in the CDR3. The V end lost 4 bases, the J end lost 4 bases, and 16 bases lay between the germline ends. CDR3 nucleotides: TGTGCCAGCAGTTCAACACAGGGTCGGGGCACTGAAGCTTTCTTT. Protein product: CASSSTQGRGTEAFF.

V is TRBV4-2 and J is TRBJ2-3; D is undetermined. The CDR3 consists of 15 residues. V lost 0 bases to trimming and J lost 5 bases, with 12 bases between them. The germline V gene has CDR1 LGHNA and CDR2 YNFKEQ. The CDR3 DNA is TGTGCCAGCAGCCAAGAACAACGCCGCGGAGATACGCAGTATTTT. It is translated as CASSQEQRRGDTQYF.

This clonotype was counted only a few times. This chain links TRBV20-1 with TRBJ2-1; D may be TRBD1 or TRBD2 (7 bases each). The length of the CDR3 is 13 residues. CDR1 is DFQATT and CDR2 is SNEGSKA in the germline V gene (reference sequence). V was clipped by 3 bases and J by 6 bases, with 12 bases between them. CDR3 coding DNA: TGCAGTGCTAGGGCAGGGGGGGTCAATGAGCAGTTCTTC. Residues: CSARAGGVNEQFF.

J is TRBJ1-4 and V is TRBV28; TRBD1 is a possible D gene (5 bases). Germline lookup yields CDR1 MDHEN and CDR2 SYDVKM. This CDR3 has 14 amino acids. The V gene lost 6 bases and the J gene lost 7 bases, with 15 bases spanning the gap. The CDR3, as DNA: TGTGCCAGCAGCCAGCCTCCGGGGGTTGAAAAACTGTTTTTT. Protein sequence: CASSQPPGVEKLFF.

This clonotype came up a few times. The chain employs TRBV20-1 and TRBJ2-4, with 12 positions matching TRBD2. CDR3 length: 15 amino acids. The V gene's germline CDR1 is DFQATT and CDR2 SNEGSKA (reference sequence). V was clipped by 4 bases and J by 1 base; unmatched bases: 2. As DNA, the CDR3 is TGCAGTGCTACTAGCGGGAGGGCCGCCAAAAACATTCAGTACTTC. Its protein product is CSATSGRAAKNIQYF.

This clonotype was observed at least ten times. The chain links TRBV5-6 to TRBJ1-2; D may be TRBD1 (5 bases). Germline V CDR1 and CDR2: SGHDT, YYEEEE. This CDR3 has 15 amino acids. Trimming cost V 4 bases and J 2 bases, with 15 bases left between them. Here the CDR3 reads CASSVGPPRNYGYTF. The CDR3 DNA is TGTGCCAGCAGCGTGGGACCTCCTAGAAACTATGGCTACACCTTC.

This chain links TRBV27 with TRBJ1-6; 9 nucleotides line up with TRBD1. Trimming took 5 bases from V and 8 from J; bases not matched to a gene: 10. CDR3 size: 16 residues. CDR1 is MNHEY, CDR2 SMNVEV, per germline (reference sequence). The CDR3 protein is CASSPHSQGAYSPLHF. CDR3 nucleotide sequence: TGTGCCAGCAGTCCACACTCACAGGGGGCATATTCACCCCTCCACTTT.

This clonotype was counted between two and nine times. V gene TRBV15 combines with J gene TRBJ2-1; no clear D. Trimming left V 0 bases short and J 10 bases short, with 19 bases between. The CDR3 has 16 residues. The germline CDR1 and CDR2 sequences are LNHNV and YYDKDF (reference sequence). The CDR3 nucleotides are TGTGCCACCAGCAGAGATACCAGCCGGGCCCTAATGGAGCAGTTCTTC. It codes for CATSRDTSRALMEQFF.